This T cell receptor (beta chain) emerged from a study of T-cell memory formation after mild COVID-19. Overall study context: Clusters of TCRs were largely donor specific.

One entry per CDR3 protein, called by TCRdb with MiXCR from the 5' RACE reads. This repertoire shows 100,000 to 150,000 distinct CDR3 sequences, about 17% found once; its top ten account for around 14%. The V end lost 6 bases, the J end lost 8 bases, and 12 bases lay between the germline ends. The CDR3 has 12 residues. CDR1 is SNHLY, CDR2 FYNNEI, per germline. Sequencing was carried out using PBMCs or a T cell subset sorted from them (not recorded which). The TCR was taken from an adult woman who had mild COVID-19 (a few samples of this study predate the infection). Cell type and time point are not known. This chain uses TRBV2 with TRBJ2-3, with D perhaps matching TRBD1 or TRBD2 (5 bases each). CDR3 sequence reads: CASSGAVGTQYF. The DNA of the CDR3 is TGTGCCAGCAGCGGGGCAGTAGGTACGCAGTATTTT.